This TCR beta chain was profiled in a study of blood T cell repertoires in COVID-19 (dated by TCRdb to the early 2020s). A note on the overall study: The collaborator samples originated in the United States, Italy and Spain and spanned the acute and convalescent phases of COVID-19. The material from the prospective study consisted of cDNA or gDNA derived from T cells, B-cell-depleted T cells, or PBMCs. Subjects who had been exposed to COVID-19, were actively infected with it, or had recovered from it provided the deeply sampled blood TCRbeta repertoires that made up the dataset. The repertoires were made available in a free public database intended to serve as a resource for research on the immune response to SARS-CoV-2. The samples were drawn from two sources: the first 160 participants of the ongoing ImmuneRACE study, and 1,254 subjects contributed by 6 global collaborators. The sample metadata nearly always contained a de-identified subject ID, COVID-19 status, age in years and sex. HLA class I and class II types, where available, came from metadata supplied by the sample provider rather than from assay-based typing.

One collaborating source in Seattle enrolled patients during active infection and followed them longitudinally through the course of disease. Whole blood was collected in K2EDTA tubes by collaborating institutions according to the institutions' own protocols. Collaborator samples were shipped for TCRbeta analysis as frozen whole blood, isolated PBMCs, or DNA extracted from either sample type. The immunoSEQ Assay, a bias-controlled multiplex PCR, was used to amplify TCRbeta CDR3 regions from genomic DNA. In the original analysis: Within the assay, amplification of reference gene primers was used to estimate how many nucleated cells each sample contained. To quantify the absolute abundance of each unique TCRbeta CDR3 rearrangement, sequence reads were collapsed and filtered. For each sample, productive Simpson clonality was calculated by taking the square root of Simpson's diversity index across productive rearrangements. The table comes from immuneACCESS by way of TCRdb, which keeps in-frame sequences with V and J called. Part of the clones is missing from these tables; in studies checked, under half for an unresolved V gene and the rest for unknown reasons. Clone size and the V and J calls come from that table; the DNA yielded D and trimming. Within this sample are approximately 320,000 clones, with about 90% of them counted one time only. Together, the top ten hold 11% of the sample.

Findings and caveats that apply to the study as a whole: The quantity of clinical and demographic metadata differed by source and by participant and was supplied without curation.

According to the germline V gene (reference sequence), CDR1 reads LNHDA and CDR2 reads SQIVND. V is clipped by 3 bases and J by 5 bases, and the sequence between their germline boundaries is 13 bases long. Spanning cysteine to phenylalanine, the CDR3 consists of 14 amino acids. Kept here is only the CDR3 DNA, which spans 42 bases and is read in frame from base 1. With respect to this clone: This clone's antigen is unknown. No quality values exist for individual bases; no much larger clone is one base distant.

The source is a woman in her 30s with COVID-19, enrolled during active disease. The receptor chain draws on TRBV19 and TRBJ1-1; the D gene is perhaps TRBD1, from 5 matching bases. Sample: peripheral blood. The encoded CDR3 is CASSITGGRTEAFF. In nucleotide form, the sequence is TGTGCCAGTAGTATTACCGGGGGGAGGACTGAAGCTTTCTTT.